This record covers a single T cell receptor beta chain. Its antigen remains unknown. The sample belongs to a study of CD8+ T cells in alopecia areata. Isolated RNA was reverse transcribed into cDNA used as the sequencing template. TCRdb's copy holds only in-frame clones and misses some; the assay was immunoSEQ multiplex PCR. Here the sample spans under 200,000 clones, approximately 65% being singletons. The V and J ends lost 6 bases and 3 bases respectively, with 17 bases between them. The CDR3 extends over 15 amino acids. Germline V lookup: CDR1 KGHSH, CDR2 LQKENI. The study, taken as a whole, reports: Treatment with tofacitinib significantly lowered scalp clonality and reduced expanded CD8+ clones among the top 100.

Treatment noted: oral pan-JAK inhibitor, 5-10 mg twice daily. A FACSAria was used to sort CD4+ and CD8+ T cells. These cells came from PBMCs. The sequence was obtained from a human donor with alopecia areata. The sample consisted of CD4+ T cells sorted from blood, taken at week 4, from a patient treated with tofacitinib. The chain couples TRBV18 to TRBJ2-5, with D maybe TRBD2 (7 bases). The DNA for the CDR3 is TGTGCCAGCTCGTCGGGGGCTAGCGGAAAAGAGACCCAGTACTTC. It specifies CASSSGASGKETQYF.